This T cell receptor (beta chain) was identified during a study of blood T cell repertoires in COVID-19. Germline CDR1 and CDR2: ENHRY and SYGVKD. The CDR3 is made up of 15 amino acids. V trimming: 3 bases; J trimming: 2 bases; junction bases outside the gene matches: 5. Using immunoSEQ multiplex PCR, the repertoire was profiled, and TCRdb retains in-frame clones only, with some absent. The sample shows approximately 250,000 clones, around 85% of them seen only once. This TCR was recovered from an older woman with active or convalescent COVID-19. The rearrangement links TRBV10-3 to TRBJ2-3, with 7 bases matching TRBD1. The sample consisted of peripheral blood. The CDR3 coding sequence is TGTGCCATCAGTGATGGGGACAGCAACACAGATACGCAGTATTTT. Residues: CAISDGDSNTDTQYF.